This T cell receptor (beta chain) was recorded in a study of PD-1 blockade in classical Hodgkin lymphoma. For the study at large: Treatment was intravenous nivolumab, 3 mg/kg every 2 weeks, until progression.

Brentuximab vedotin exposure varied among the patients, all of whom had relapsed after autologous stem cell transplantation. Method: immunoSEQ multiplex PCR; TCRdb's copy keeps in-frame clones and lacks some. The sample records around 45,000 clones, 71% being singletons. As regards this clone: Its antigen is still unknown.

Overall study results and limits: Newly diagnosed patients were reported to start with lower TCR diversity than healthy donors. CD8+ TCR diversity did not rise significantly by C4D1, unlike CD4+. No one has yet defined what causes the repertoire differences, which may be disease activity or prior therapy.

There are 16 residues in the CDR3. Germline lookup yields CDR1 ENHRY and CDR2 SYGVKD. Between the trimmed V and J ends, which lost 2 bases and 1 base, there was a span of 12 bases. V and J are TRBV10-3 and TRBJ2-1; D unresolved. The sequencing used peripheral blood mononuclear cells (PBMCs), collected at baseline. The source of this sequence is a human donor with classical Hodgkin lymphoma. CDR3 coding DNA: TGTGCCATCAGTGAGCCAGGAATGGGATCCTACAATGAGCAGTTCTTC. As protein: CAISEPGMGSYNEQFF.